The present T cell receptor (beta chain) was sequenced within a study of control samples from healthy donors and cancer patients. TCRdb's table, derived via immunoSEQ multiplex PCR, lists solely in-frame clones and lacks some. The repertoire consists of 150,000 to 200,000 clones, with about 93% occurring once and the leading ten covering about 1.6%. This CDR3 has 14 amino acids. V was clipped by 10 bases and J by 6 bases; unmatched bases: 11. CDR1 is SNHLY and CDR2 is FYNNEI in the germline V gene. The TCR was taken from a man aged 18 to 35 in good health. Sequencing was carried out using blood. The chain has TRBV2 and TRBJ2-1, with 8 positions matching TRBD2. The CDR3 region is CATLRGESFNEQFF. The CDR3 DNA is TGTGCCACCCTGCGGGGGGAAAGCTTCAATGAGCAGTTCTTC.